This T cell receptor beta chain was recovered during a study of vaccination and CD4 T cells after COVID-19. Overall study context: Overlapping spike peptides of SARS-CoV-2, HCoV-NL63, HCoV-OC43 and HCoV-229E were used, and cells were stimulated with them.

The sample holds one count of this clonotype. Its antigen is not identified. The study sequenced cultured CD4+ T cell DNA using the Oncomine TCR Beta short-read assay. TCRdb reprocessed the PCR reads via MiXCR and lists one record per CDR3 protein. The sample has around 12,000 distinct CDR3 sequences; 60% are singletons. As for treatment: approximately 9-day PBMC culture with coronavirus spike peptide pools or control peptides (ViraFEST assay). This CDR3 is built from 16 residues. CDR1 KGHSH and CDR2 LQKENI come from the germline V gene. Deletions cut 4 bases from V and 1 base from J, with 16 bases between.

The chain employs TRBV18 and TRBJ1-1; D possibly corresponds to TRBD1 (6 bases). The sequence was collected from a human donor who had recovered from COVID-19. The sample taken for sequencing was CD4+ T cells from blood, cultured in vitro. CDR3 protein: CASSLFSPGQNTEAFF. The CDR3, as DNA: TGTGCCAGCTCACTGTTCTCTCCGGGACAGAACACTGAAGCTTTCTTT.